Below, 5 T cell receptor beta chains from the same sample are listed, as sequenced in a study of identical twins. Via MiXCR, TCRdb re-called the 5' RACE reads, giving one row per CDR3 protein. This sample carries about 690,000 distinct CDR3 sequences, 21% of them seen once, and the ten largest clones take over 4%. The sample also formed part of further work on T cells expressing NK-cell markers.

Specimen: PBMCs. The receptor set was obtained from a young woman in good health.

The CDR3 nucleotides read TGCAGTGCTGCACCCGGGGGGGCCCTCGAAGAGACCCAGTACTTC. Translation gives CSAAPGGALEETQYF. The chain links TRBV20-1 to TRBJ2-5; 8 bases fit TRBD2. The CDR3 is made up of 15 amino acids. Per the germline V gene, CDR1 is DFQATT and CDR2 is SNEGSKA (reference sequence). The V gene end was trimmed by 5 bases and the J gene end by 3 bases; junction bases not matched to a gene: 11.

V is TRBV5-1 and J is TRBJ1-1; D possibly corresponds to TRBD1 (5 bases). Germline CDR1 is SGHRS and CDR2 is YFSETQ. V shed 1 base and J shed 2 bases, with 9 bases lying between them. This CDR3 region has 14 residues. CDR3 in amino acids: CASSLQGYNTEAFF. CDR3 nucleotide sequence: TGCGCCAGCAGCTTGCAGGGATATAACACTGAAGCTTTCTTT.

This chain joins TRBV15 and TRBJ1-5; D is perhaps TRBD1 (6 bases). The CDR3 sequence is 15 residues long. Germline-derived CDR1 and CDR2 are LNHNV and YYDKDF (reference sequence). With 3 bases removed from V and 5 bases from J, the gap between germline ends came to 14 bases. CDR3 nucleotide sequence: TGTGCCACCAGCAGGACAGGCCTTTTCGATCAGCCCCAGCATTTT. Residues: CATSRTGLFDQPQHF.

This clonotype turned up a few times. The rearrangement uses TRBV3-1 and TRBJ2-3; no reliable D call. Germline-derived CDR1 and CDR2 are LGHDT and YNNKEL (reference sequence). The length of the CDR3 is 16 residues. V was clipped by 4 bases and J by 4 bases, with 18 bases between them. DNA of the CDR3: TGTGCCAGCAGCCGCTACACAACCACCTGGGCAGATACGCAGTATTTT. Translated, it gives CASSRYTTTWADTQYF.

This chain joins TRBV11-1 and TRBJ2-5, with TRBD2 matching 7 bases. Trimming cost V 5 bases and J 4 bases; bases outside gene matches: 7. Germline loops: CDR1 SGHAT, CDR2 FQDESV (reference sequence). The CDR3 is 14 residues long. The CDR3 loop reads CASSTGTMGETQYF. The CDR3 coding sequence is TGTGCCAGCAGCACCGGGACTATGGGAGAGACCCAGTACTTC. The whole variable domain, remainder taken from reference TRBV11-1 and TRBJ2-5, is EAEVAQSPRYKITEKSQAVAFWCDPISGHATLYWYRQILGQGPELLVQFQDESVVDDSQLPKDRFSAERLKGVDSTLKIQPAELGDSAMYLCASSTGTMGETQYFGPGTRLLVL.